This TCR beta chain derives from a study of T cells in Graves' hyperthyroidism and ophthalmopathy. RNA transcripts were the template for amplifying TCR beta CDR3 regions. A first-round RT-PCR of the TCR CDR3 used the HTBI primer set. TCRdb processed the multiplex PCR reads anew with MiXCR; each CDR3 protein has one entry. Found here are roughly 400,000 distinct CDR3 sequences, approximately 14% of them singletons; the top ten hold roughly 25%. Per the germline V gene, CDR1 is MDHEN and CDR2 is SYDVKM. This CDR3 region has 11 residues. Points on this clonotype: Antigen unknown. The junction and the germline gene differ at one end; a read error may be behind it.

Study results and limitations: Blood also showed most of the thyroid clonotypes that were expanded above 0.001.

The sequence was obtained from a woman aged 18-29 years with Graves' hyperthyroidism that later progressed to Graves' ophthalmopathy. This rearrangement joins TRBV28 to TRBJ2-5; TRBD1 matches at 10 bases. The sequenced sample was blood. CDR3: CASSIGTGEHF. For the CDR3, the DNA is TGTGCCAGCAGTATCGGGACAGGGGAGCACTTC.